The entry below gives a single T cell receptor beta chain sequence along with its context. Clones were read by immunoSEQ multiplex PCR, and TCRdb kept only the in-frame ones, dropping some. The top ten clones hold 4% of a sample with roughly 70,000 clones, 89% of them seen once. These data belong to a study of OX40 agonist ivuxolimab in advanced cancers. At the level of the study: Dose-escalation patients had hepatocellular carcinoma, melanoma, renal cell or head and neck cancer.

J lost 4 bases, V lost 7 bases, and 10 bases had no gene match. In germline, CDR1 is ENHRY, CDR2 SYGVKD. This CDR3 has 17 residues. Cycle 7 day 1, cycle 4 day 1, and baseline were the timepoints at which blood was sampled. The chain joins TRBV10-3 to TRBJ2-1; 13 positions agree with TRBD2. The sequencing used CD4+ or CD8+ T cells sorted from blood, collected in a trial of the OX40 agonist ivuxolimab. The receptor comes from an adult with an advanced solid tumor such as melanoma, head and neck, liver or kidney cancer. The CDR3 reads CAINQGGLAGPYNEQFF. The CDR3, as DNA: TGTGCCATCAACCAAGGGGGACTAGCGGGACCTTACAATGAGCAGTTCTTC.